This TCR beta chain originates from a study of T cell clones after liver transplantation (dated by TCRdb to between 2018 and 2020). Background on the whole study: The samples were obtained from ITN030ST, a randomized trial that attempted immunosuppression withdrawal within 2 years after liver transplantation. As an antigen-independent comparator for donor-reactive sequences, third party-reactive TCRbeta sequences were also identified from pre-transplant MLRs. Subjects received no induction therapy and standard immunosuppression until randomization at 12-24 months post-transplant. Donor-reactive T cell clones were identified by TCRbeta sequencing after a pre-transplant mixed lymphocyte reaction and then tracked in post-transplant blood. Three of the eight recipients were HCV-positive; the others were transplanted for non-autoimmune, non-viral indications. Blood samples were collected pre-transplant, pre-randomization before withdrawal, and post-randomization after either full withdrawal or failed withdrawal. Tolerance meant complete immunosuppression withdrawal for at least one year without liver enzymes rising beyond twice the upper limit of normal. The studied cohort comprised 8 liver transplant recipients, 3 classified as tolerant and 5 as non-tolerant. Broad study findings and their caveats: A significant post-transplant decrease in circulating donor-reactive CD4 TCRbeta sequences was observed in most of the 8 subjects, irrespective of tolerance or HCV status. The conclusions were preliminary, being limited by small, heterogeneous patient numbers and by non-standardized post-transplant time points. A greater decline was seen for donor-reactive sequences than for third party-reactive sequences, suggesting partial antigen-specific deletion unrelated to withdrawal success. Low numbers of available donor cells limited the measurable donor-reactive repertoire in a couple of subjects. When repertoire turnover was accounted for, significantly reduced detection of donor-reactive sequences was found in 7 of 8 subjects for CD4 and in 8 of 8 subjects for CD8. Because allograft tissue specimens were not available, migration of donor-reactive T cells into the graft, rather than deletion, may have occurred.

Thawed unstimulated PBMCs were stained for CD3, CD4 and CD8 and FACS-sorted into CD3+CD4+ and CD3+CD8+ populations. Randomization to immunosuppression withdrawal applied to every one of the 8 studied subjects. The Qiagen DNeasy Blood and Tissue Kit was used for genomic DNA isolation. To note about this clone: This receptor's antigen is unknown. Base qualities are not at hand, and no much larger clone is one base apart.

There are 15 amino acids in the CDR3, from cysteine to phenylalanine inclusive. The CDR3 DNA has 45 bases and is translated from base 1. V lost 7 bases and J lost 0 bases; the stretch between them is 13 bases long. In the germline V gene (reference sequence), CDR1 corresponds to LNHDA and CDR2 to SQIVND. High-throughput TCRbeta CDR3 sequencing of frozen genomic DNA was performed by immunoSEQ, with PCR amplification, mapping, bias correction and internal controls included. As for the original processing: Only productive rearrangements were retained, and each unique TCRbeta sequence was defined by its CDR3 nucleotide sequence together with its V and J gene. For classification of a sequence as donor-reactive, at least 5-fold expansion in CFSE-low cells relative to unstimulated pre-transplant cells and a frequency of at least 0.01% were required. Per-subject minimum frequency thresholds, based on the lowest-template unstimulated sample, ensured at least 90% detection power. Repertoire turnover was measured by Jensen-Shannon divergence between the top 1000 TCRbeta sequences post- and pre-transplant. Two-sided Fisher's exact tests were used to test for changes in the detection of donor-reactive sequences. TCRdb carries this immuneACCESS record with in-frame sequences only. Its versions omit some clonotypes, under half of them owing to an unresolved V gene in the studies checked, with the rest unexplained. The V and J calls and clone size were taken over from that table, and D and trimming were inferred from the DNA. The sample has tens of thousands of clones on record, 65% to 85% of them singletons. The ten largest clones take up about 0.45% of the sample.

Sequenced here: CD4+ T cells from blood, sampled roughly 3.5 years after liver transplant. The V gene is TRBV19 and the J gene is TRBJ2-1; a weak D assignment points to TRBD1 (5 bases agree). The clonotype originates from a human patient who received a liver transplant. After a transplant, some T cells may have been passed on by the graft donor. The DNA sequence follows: TGTGCCAGTAATGAGGCGGACAACTCCTACAATGAGCAGTTCTTC. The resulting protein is CASNEADNSYNEQFF. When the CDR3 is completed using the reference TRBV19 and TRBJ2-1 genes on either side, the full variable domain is DGGITQSPKYLFRKEGQNVTLSCEQNLNHDAMYWYRQDPGQGLRLIYYSQIVNDFQKGDIAEGYSVSREKKESFPLTVTSAQKNPTAFYLCASNEADNSYNEQFFGPGTRLTVL.